The T cell receptor beta chain under discussion was sequenced for a study of early T cells in non-severe SARS-CoV-2 infection. Attachment of unique molecular identifiers was made to individual cDNA molecules. TCRdb recomputed calls from the 5' RACE reads with MiXCR, one row per CDR3 protein. In the table there are about 81,000 distinct CDR3 sequences, about 6% of which are singletons. V lost 7 bases to trimming and J lost 3 bases, with 12 bases between them. Germline-derived CDR1 and CDR2 are SNHLY and FYNNEI. CDR3 length equals 13 residues. This clonotype was seen many times. This sequence joins TRBV2 and TRBJ1-2; no reliable D call. The receptor comes from an adult who was a healthcare worker with PCR-confirmed SARS-CoV-2 infection or an uninfected control (not recorded which). Material for sequencing was whole blood. The CDR3 DNA sequence: TGTGCCAGCATTGGGAGAAAGGACTATGGCTACACCTTC. Translation: CASIGRKDYGYTF.